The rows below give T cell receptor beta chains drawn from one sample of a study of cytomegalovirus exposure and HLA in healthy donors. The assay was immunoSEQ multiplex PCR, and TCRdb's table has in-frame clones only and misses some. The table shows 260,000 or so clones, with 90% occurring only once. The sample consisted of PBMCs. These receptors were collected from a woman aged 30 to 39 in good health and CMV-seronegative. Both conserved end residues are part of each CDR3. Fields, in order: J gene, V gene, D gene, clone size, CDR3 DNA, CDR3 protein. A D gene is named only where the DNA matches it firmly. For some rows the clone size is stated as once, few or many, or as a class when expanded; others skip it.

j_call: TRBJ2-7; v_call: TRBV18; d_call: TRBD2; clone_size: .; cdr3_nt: TGTGCCAGCTCACCACCGGCCGTTAGCGGGAAGTCCTACGAGCAGTACTTC; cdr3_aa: CASSPPAVSGKSYEQYF
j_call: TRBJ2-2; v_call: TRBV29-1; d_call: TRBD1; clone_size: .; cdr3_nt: TGCAGCTCCTGCCAGGACAGGGGGGACACCGGGGAGCTGTTTTTT; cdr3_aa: CSSCQDRGDTGELFF
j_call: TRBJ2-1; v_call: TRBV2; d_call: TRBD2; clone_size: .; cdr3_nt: TGTGCCAGCAGCGAAAGCGGGAGTGCCTACAATGAGCAGTTCTTC; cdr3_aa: CASSESGSAYNEQFF
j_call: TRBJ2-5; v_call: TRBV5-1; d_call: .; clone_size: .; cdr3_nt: TGCGCCAGCGGAGAGCTCTCCCAAGAGACCCAGTACTTC; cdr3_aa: CASGELSQETQYF
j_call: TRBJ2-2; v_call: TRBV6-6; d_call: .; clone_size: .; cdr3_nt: TGTGCCAGCAGCCCTCCTCCGTCCTTGGCCGGGGAGCTGTTTTTT; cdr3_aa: CASSPPPSLAGELFF
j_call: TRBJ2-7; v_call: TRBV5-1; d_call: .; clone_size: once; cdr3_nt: TGCGCCAGCAGCCCGGACAGTGGCCCCTACGAGCAGTACTTC; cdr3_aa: CASSPDSGPYEQYF
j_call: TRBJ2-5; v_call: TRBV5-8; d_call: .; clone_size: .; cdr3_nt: TGTGCCAGCAGCTCTCGTGGGACCTTCCAAGAGACCCAGTACTTC; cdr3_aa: CASSSRGTFQETQYF
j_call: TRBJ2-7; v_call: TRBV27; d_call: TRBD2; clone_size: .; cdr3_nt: TGTGCCAGCAGTTCGCCCGGGACTAACTACGAGCAGTACTTC; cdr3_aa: CASSSPGTNYEQYF
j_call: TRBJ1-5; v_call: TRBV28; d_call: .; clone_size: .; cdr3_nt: TGTGCCAGCAGTTTGAGGGACATCAATCAGCCCCAGCATTTT; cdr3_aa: CASSLRDINQPQHF
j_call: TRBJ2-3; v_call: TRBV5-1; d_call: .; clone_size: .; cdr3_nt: TGCGCCAGCAGCTTGGGGACATTGGATACGCAGTATTTT; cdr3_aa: CASSLGTLDTQYF
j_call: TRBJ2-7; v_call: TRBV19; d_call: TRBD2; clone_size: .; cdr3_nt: TGTGCCAGTAGTCCATCAGCGGGAGTACGGGAGCAGTACTTC; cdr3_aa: CASSPSAGVREQYF
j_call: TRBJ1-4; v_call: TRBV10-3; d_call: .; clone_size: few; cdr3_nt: TGTGCCATCAGTGATAGGGGGGGAGGAGAAAAACTGTTTTTT; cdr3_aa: CAISDRGGGEKLFF
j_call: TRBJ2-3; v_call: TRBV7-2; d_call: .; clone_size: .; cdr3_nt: TGTGCCAGCAGCTTAGGCACAGATACGCAGTATTTT; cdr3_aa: CASSLGTDTQYF
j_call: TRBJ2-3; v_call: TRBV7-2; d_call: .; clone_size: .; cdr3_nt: TGTGCCAGCAGCTTAGGGCAGGGTTCCACAGATACGCAGTATTTT; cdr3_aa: CASSLGQGSTDTQYF
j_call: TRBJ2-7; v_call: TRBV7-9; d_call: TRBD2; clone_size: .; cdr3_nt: TGTGCCAGCAGCTTATCTCGGACGCGGGAGGAGTTCTACGAGCAGTACTTC; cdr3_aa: CASSLSRTREEFYEQYF
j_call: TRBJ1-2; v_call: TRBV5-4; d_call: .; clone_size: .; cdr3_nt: TGTGCCAGCAGCTTGGAGACGCACGACCCCTATGGCTACACCTTC; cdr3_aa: CASSLETHDPYGYTF
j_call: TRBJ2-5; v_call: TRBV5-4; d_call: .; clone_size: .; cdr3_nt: TGTGCCAGCAGCTTGGAGGGAAAAGAGACCCAGTACTTC; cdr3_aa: CASSLEGKETQYF